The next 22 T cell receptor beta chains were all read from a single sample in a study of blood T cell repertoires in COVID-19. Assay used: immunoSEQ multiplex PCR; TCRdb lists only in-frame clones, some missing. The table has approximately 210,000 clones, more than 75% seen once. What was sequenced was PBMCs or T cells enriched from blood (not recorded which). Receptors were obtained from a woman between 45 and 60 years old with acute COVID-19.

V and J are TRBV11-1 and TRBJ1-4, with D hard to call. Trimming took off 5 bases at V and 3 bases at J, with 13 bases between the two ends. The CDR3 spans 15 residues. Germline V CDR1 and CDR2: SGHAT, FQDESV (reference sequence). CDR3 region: CASSPRTGANEKLFF. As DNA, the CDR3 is TGTGCCAGCAGCCCCCGTACGGGAGCTAATGAAAAACTGTTTTTT.

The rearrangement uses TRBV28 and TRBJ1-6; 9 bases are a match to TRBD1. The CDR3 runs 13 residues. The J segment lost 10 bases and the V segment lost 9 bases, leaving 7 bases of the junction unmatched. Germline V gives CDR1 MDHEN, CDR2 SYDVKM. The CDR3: CASWGTGLSPLHF. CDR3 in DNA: TGTGCCAGTTGGGGGACAGGGCTCTCACCCCTCCACTTT.

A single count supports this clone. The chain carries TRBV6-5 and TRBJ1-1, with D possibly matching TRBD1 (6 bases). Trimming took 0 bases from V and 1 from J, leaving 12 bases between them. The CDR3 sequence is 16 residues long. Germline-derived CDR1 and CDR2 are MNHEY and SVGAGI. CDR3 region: CASSYSTLGANTEAFF. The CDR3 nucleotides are TGTGCCAGCAGTTACTCGACCCTGGGGGCGAACACTGAAGCTTTCTTT.

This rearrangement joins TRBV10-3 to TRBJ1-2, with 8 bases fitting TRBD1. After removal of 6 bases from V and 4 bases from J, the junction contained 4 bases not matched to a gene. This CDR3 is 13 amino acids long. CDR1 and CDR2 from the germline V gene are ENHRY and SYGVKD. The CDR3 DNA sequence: TGTGCCATCAGAGGAACAGGGGGCTATGGCTACACCTTC. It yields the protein CAIRGTGGYGYTF.

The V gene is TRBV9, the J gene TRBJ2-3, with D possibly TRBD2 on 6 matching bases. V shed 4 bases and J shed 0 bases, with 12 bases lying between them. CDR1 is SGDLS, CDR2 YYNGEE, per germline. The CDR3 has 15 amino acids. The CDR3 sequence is CASSSTGTSTDTQYF. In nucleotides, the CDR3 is TGTGCCAGCAGCTCCACCGGGACTAGCACAGATACGCAGTATTTT.

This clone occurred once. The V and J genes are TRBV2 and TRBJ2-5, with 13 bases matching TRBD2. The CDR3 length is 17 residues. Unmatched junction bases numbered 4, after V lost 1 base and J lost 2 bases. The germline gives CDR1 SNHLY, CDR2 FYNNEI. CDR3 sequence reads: CASSEGKLAGGQETQYF. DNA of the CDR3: TGTGCCAGCAGTGAAGGGAAACTAGCGGGGGGGCAAGAGACCCAGTACTTC.

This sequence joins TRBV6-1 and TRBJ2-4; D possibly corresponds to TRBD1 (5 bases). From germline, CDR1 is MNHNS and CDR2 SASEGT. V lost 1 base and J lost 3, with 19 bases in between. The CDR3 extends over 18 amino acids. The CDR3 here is CASSEVGRGLSGKNIQYF. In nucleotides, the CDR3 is TGTGCCAGCAGTGAAGTGGGGCGAGGATTGTCCGGCAAAAACATTCAGTACTTC.

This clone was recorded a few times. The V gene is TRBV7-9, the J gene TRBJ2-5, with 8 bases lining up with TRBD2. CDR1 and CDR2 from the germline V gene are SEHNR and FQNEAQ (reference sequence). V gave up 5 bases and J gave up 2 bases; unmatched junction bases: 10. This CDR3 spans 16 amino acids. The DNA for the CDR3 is TGTGCCAGCAGCGCCCCGGGCGGGGGGATACAAGAGACCCAGTACTTC. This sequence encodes CASSAPGGGIQETQYF. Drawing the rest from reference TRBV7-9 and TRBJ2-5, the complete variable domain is DTGVSQNPRHKITKRGQNVTFRCDPISEHNRLYWYRQTLGQGPEFLTYFQNEAQLEKSRLLSDRFSAERPKGSFSTLEIQRTEQGDSAMYLCASSAPGGGIQETQYFGPGTRLLVL.

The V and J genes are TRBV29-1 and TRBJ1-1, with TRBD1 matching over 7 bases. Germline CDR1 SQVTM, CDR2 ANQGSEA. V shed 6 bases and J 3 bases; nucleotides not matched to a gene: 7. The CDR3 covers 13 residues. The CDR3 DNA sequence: TGCAGCGTGGTGGGACAGCCGTACACTGAAGCTTTCTTT. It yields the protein CSVVGQPYTEAFF.

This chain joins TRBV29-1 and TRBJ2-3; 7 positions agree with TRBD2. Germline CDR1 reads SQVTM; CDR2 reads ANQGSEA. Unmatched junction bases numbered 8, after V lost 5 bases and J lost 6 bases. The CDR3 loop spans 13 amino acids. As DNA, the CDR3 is TGCAGCGTTCTAGGACTAGGGGCGGATACGCAGTATTTT. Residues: CSVLGLGADTQYF.

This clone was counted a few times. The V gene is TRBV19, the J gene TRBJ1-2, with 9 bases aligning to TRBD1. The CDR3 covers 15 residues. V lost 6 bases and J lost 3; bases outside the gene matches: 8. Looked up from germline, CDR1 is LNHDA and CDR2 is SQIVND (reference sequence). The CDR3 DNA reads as TGTGCCAGTAGCCGTGGGGGACAGGGACACTATGGCTACACCTTC. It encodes CASSRGGQGHYGYTF.

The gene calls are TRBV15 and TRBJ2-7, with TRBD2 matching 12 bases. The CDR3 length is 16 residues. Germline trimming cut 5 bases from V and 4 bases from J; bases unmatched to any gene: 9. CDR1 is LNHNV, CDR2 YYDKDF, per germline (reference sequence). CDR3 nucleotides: TGTGCCACCAGCGAGGGGATGCTAGCGGGGGGGTACGAGCAGTACGTC. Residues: CATSEGMLAGGYEQYV.

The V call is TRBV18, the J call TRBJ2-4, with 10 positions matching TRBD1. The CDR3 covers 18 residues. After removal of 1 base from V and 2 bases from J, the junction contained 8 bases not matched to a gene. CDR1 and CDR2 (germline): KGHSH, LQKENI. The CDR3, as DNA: TGTGCCAGCTCACCACTCCAAGGGACAGGGGCGACCAAAAACATTCAGTACTTC. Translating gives CASSPLQGTGATKNIQYF.

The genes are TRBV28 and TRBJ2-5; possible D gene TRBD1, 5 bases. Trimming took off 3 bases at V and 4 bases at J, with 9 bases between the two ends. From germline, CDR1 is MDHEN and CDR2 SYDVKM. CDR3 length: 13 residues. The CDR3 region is CASSFGALETQYF. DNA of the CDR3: TGTGCCAGCAGTTTTGGGGCCCTAGAGACCCAGTACTTC.

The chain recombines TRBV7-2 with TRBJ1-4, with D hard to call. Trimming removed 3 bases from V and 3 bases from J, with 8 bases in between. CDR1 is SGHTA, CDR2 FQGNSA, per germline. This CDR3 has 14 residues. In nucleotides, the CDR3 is TGTGCCAGCAGCTTTCAGGCTTCTAATGAAAAACTGTTTTTT. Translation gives CASSFQASNEKLFF.

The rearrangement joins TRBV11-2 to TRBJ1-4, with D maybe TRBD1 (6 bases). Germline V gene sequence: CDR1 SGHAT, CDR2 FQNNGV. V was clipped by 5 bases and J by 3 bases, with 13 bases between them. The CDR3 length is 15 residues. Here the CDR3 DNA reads TGTGCCAGCAGCAATTGGGGGGGGCCTAATGAAAAACTGTTTTTT. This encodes CASSNWGGPNEKLFF.

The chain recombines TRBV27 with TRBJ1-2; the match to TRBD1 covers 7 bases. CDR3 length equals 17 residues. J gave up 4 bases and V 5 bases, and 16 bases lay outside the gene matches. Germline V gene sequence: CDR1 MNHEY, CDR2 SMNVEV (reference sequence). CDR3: CASSPRRGQGVSYGYTF. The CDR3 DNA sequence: TGTGCCAGCAGTCCCCGGCGTGGTCAGGGGGTCAGCTATGGCTACACCTTC.

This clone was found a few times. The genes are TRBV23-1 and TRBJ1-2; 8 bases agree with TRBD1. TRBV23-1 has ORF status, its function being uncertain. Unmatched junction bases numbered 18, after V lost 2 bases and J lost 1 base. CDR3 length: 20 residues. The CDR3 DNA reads TGCGCCAGCAGTCAAGACCCACGGGACAGGCTACCGGAGCTTAACTATGGCTACACCTTC. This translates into CASSQDPRDRLPELNYGYTF.

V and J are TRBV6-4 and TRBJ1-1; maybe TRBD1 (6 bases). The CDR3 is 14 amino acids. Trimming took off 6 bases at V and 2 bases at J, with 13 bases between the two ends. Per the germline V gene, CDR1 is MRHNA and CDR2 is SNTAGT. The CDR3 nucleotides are TGTGCCAGCAGAAACAGGGTTGGAAACACTGAAGCTTTCTTT. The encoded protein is CASRNRVGNTEAFF.

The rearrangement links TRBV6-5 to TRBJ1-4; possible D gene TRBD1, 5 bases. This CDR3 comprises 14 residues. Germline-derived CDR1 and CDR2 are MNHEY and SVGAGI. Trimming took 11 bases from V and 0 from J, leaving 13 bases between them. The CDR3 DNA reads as TGTGCCGGGGGGGGAGCTGCAACTAATGAAAAACTGTTTTTT. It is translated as CAGGGAATNEKLFF.

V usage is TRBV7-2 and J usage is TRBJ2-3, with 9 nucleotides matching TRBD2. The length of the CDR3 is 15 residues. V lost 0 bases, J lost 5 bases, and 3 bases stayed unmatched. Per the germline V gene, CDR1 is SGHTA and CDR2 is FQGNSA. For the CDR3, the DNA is TGTGCCAGCAGCTTAGCGGGACTAGCAAGAGATACGCAGTATTTT. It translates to CASSLAGLARDTQYF.

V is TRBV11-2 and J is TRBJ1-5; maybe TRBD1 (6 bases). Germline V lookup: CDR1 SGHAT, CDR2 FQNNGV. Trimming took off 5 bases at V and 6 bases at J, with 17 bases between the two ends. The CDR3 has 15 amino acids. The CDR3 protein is CASSPEMGASQPQHF. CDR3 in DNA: TGTGCCAGCAGCCCGGAAATGGGGGCGAGTCAGCCCCAGCATTTT. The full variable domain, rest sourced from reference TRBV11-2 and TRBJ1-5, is EAGVAQSPRYKIIEKRQSVAFWCNPISGHATLYWYQQILGQGPKLLIQFQNNGVVDDSQLPKDRFSAERLKGVDSTLKIQPAKLEDSAVYLCASSPEMGASQPQHFGDGTRLSIL.